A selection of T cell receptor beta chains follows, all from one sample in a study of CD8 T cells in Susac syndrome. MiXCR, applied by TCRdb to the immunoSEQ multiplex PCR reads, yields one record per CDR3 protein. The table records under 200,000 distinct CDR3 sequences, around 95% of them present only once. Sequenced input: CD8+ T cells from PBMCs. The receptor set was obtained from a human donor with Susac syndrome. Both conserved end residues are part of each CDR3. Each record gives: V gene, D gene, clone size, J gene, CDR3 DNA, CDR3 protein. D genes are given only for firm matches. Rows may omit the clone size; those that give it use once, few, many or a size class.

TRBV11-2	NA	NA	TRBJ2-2	TGTGCCAGCAGCCACGCAGGGAGCACCGGGGAGCTGTTTTTT	CASSHAGSTGELFF
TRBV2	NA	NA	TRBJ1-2	TGTGCCAGCAGTGGGAACGGAGGTGATGGCTACACCTTC	CASSGNGGDGYTF
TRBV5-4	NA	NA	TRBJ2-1	TGTGCCAGCAGCTTGGAGCTAGCTCCCTACAATGAGCAGTTCTTC	CASSLELAPYNEQFF
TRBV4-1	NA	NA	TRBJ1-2	TGCGCCAGCAGCCAAGTCGCAGGAACCAACTATGGCTACACCTTC	CASSQVAGTNYGYTF
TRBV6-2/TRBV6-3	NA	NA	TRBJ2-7	TGTGCCAGCAGTTCCGGGACGAAAATCTACGAGCAGTACTTC	CASSSGTKIYEQYF
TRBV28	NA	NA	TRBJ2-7	TGTGCCAGCAGTCCGCCCGGCCTCTACGAGCAGTACTTC	CASSPPGLYEQYF
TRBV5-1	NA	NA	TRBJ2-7	TGCGCCAGCAGTTCCGACAGCCCCGAGCAGTACTTC	CASSSDSPEQYF
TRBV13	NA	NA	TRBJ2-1	TGTGCCAGCAGCTTAGGCCCTACTGGAGGGGACAATGAGCAGTTCTTC	CASSLGPTGGDNEQFF
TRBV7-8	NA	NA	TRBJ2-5	TGTGCCAGCAGCCTCCTCTGGAAAAGCCAAGAGACCCAGTACTTC	CASSLLWKSQETQYF
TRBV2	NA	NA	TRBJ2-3	TGTGCCATGGAGGGGTTAGGCACAGATACGCAGTATTTT	CAMEGLGTDTQYF
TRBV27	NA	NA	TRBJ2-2	TGTGCCAGCAGTTTTCCGATGTCAGGGGCGCTGGATGTGGGCACCGGGGAGCTGTTTTTT	CASSFPMSGALDVGTGELFF
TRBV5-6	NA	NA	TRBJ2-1	TGTGCCAGCAGCCATAGCAATGAGCAGTTCTTC	CASSHSNEQFF
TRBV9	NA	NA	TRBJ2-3	TGTGCCAGCAGCGTAACTAGCACAGATACGCAGTATTTT	CASSVTSTDTQYF
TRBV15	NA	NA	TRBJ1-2	TGTGCCACCAGCAGAGATAGGGCACAGATCTATGGCTACACCTTC	CATSRDRAQIYGYTF
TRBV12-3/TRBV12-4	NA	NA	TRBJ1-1	TGTGCCAGCAGGCTCAGGGAGAACACTGAAGCTTTCTTT	CASRLRENTEAFF
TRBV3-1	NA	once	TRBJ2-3	TGTGCCAGCAGCCAAGATCTACGCGGGTTCTCCCTCACAGATACGCAGTATTTT	CASSQDLRGFSLTDTQYF
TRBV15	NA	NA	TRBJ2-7	TGTGCCACCAGCACGGAGCCAGGGGAATACTACGAGCAGTACTTC	CATSTEPGEYYEQYF
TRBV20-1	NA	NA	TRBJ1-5	TGCAGTGCCGCGATTAGGGAGGTAGATCAGCCCCAGCATTTT	CSAAIREVDQPQHF
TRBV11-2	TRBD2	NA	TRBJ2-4	TGTGCCAGCAGCCCCGCGGGGGGGGCCAAAAACATTCAGTACTTC	CASSPAGGAKNIQYF
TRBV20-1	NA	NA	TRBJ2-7	TGCAGTGCTAGAGATGGCGGCCGGGGTCGAGCGGTCCACGAGCAGTACTTC	CSARDGGRGRAVHEQYF